Here is one TCR beta chain with its context. Its antigen is currently unknown. This table comes from immunoSEQ multiplex PCR, and its TCRdb copy is limited to in-frame clones, with some not included. This repertoire shows roughly 73,000 clones, around 94% found once; its top ten account for roughly 1.6%. The donors belonged to the approximately 120-subject validation cohort, separate from the approximately 670-subject first cohort. This entry is derived from a study of cytomegalovirus exposure and HLA in healthy donors. The CDR3 is 15 residues long. The germline gives CDR1 MNHNS, CDR2 SASEGT. Trimming took off 6 bases at V and 8 bases at J, with 19 bases between the two ends. Study observations and caveats: Three CMV-associated chains proved CMV antigen-specific in vitro. Cytomegalovirus status was reportedly diagnosed by the classifier with high specificity and sensitivity.

The sample comprised PBMCs. The source of this sequence is a man between 18 and 35 years old in good health and CMV-seropositive. This rearrangement joins TRBV6-1 to TRBJ2-2, with a weak D call TRBD1 (6 bases). DNA of the CDR3: TGTGCCAGCAGACACGGACAGCTTGTTCTTGGGGAGCTGTTTTTT. This encodes CASRHGQLVLGELFF.